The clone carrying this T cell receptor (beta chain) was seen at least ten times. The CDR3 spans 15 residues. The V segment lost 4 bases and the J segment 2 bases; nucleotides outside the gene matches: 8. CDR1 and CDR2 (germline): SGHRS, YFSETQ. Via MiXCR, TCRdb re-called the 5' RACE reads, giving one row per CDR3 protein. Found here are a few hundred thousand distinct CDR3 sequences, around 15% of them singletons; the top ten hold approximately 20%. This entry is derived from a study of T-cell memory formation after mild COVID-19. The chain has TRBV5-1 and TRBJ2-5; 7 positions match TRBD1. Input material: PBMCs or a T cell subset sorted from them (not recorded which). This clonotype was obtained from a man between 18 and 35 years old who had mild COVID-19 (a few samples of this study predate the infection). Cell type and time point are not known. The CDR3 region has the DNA TGCGCCAGCAGCCGGGACAGTCGGGGTCAAGAGACCCAGTACTTC. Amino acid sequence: CASSRDSRGQETQYF.